This T cell receptor (beta chain) was obtained from a study of cytomegalovirus exposure and HLA in healthy donors. Study-wide points: Both high specificity and high sensitivity reportedly marked the classifier's diagnosis of cytomegalovirus status.

PCR amplification relied on 60 Vbeta primers (plus 13 Jbeta primers). The table came from immunoSEQ multiplex PCR; TCRdb's copy has only in-frame clones and leaves some out. The table lists some 70,000 clones, with about 5% in the top ten. The donors were healthy bone marrow donors. For this clone: What it recognizes is unknown.

Sample: PBMCs. This clonotype originated in a man aged 35-49 years in good health and CMV-seronegative.

CDR3 sequence reads: CASSYDIEGDTQYF. The DNA for the CDR3 is TGTGCCAGCAGTTACGATATCGAGGGAGATACGCAGTATTTT. This chain links TRBV6-5 with TRBJ2-3; weak D call: TRBD2 (5 bases). CDR1 is MNHEY and CDR2 is SVGAGI in the germline V gene. V lost 2 bases and J lost 5, with 11 bases in between. The CDR3 is made up of 14 amino acids.